Below, one TCR beta chain is given with its context. No antigen is known for it. The PCR employed 60 Vbeta primers together with 13 Jbeta primers. The repertoire was sequenced with immunoSEQ multiplex PCR; TCRdb's copy has only in-frame clones and lacks some. This sample has 150,000 to 200,000 clones, with over 60% found just once. Germline CDR1 is SGDLS and CDR2 is YYNGEE. CDR3 size: 14 residues. The V end lost 2 bases, the J end lost 6 bases, and 12 bases lay between the germline ends. The sample comes from a study of cytomegalovirus exposure and HLA in healthy donors. Study-level results: Generally TCR sequences proved uncommon, though certain public TCRs appeared in numerous donors.

This TCR was sampled from a woman between 45 and 60 years old in good health and CMV-seronegative. The sample consisted of PBMCs. The V gene is TRBV9, the J gene TRBJ1-5; maybe TRBD1 (6 bases). The CDR3 nucleotides are TGTGCCAGCAGCGTTGGGGGGGGCGGTCAGCCCCAGCATTTT. Protein product: CASSVGGGGQPQHF.